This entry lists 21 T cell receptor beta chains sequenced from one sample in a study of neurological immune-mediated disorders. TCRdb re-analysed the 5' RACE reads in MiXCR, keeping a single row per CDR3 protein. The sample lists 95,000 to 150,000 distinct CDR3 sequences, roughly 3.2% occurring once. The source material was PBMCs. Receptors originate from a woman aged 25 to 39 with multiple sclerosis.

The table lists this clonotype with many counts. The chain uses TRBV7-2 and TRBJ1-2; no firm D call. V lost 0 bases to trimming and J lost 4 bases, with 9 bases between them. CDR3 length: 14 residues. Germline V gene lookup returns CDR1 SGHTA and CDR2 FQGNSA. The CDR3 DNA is TGTGCCAGCAGCTTAGCGGGCGGATTCTATGGCTACACCTTC. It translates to CASSLAGGFYGYTF. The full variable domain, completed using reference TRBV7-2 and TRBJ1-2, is GAGVSQSPSNKVTEKGKDVELRCDPISGHTALYWYRQSLGQGLEFLIYFQGNSAPDKSGLPSDRFSAERTGGSVSTLTIQRTQQEDSAVYLCASSLAGGFYGYTFGSGTRLTVV.

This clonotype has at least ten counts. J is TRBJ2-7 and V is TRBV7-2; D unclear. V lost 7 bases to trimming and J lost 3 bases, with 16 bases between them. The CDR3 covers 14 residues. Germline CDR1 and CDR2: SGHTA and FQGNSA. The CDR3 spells CASTSRAVSYEQYF. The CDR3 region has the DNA TGTGCCAGCACTTCCCGCGCGGTTAGCTACGAGCAGTACTTC.

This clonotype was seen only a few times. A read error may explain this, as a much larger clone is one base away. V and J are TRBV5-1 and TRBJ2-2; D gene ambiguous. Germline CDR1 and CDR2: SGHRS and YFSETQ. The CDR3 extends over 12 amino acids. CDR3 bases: TGCGACAGCAGCTGGGAAGCCGGGGAGCTGTTTTTT. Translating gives CDSSWEAGELFF.

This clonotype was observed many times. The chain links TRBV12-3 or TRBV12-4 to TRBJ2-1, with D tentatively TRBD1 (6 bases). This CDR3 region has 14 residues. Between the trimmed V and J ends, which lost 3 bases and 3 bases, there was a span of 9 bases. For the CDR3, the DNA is TGTGCCAGCAGTTTTTGGGACAACTACAATGAGCAGTTCTTC. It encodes CASSFWDNYNEQFF.

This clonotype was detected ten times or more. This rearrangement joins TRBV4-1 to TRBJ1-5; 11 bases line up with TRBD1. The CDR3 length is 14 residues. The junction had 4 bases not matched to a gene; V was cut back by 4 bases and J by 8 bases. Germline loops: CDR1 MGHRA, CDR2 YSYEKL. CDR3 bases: TGCGCCAGCAGCCTTGGACAGGGGGCTAAGCCCCAGCATTTT. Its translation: CASSLGQGAKPQHF.

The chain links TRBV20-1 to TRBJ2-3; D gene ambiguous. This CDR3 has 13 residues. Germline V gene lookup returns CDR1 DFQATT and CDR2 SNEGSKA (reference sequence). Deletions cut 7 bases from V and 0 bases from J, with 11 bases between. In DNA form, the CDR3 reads TGCAGTGTTTCGGCTACTAGCACAGATACGCAGTATTTT. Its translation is CSVSATSTDTQYF.

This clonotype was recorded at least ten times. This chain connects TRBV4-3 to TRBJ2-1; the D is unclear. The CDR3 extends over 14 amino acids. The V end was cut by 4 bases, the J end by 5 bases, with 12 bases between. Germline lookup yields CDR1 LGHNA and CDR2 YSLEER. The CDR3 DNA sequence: TGCGCCAGCAGCCTCGCCAACCAGAACAATGAGCAGTTCTTC. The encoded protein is CASSLANQNNEQFF.

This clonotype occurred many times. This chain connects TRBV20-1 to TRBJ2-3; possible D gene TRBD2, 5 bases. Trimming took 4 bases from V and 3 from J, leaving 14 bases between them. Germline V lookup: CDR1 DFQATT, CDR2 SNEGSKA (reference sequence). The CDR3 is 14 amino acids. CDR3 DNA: TGCAGTGCTACTGGTTGGTTAGCGACAGATACGCAGTATTTT. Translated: CSATGWLATDTQYF.

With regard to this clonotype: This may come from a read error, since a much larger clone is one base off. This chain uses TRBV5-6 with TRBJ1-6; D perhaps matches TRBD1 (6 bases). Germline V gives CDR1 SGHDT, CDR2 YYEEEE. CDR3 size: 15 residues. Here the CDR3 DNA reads TGTGCCAGCAGCACAGGGAGCTCCTATAATTCACCCCTCAACTTT. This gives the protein CASSTGSSYNSPLNF.

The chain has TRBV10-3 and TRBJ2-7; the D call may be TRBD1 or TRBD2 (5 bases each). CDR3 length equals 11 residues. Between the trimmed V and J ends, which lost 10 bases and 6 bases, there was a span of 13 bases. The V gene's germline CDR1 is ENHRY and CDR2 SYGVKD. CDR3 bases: TGTGCCACTAGCTGGGGGACCGAGCAGTACTTC. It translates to CATSWGTEQYF.

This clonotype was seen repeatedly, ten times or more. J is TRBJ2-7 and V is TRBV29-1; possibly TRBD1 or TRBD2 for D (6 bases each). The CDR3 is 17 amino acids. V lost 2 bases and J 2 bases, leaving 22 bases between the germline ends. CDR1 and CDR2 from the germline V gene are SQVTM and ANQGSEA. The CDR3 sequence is CSVEKRDTGTGPYEQYF. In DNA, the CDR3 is TGCAGCGTTGAAAAACGGGACACCGGGACTGGACCCTACGAGCAGTACTTC.

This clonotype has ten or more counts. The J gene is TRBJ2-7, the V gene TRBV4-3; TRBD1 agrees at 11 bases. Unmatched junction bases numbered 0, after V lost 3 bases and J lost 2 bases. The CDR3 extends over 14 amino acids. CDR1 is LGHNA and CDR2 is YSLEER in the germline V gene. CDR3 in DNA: TGCGCCAGCAGCCAGGGACAGGGGGCCTACGAGCAGTACTTC. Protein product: CASSQGQGAYEQYF.

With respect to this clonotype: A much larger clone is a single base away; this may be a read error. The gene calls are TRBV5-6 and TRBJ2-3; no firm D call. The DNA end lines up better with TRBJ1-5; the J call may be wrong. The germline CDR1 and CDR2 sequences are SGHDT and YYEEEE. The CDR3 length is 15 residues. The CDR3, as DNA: TGTGCCAGCACCACACTAGCGGGCGCTACAGATACGCAGCATTTT. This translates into CASTTLAGATDTQHF.

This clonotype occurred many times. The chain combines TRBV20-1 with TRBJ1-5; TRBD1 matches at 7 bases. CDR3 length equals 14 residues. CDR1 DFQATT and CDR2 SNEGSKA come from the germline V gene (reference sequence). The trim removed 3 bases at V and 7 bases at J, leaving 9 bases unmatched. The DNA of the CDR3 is TGCAGTGCTAGTTCGGGGGGACAGTGGCAGCCCCAGCATTTT. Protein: CSASSGGQWQPQHF.

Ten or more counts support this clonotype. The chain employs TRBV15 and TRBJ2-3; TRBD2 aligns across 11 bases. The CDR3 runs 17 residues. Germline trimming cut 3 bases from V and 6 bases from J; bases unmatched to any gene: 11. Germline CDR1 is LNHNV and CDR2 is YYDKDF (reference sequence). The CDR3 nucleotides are TGTGCCACCAGCAGCTCCAGATCGGGACTAGCGGTGGATACGCAGTATTTT. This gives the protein CATSSSRSGLAVDTQYF.

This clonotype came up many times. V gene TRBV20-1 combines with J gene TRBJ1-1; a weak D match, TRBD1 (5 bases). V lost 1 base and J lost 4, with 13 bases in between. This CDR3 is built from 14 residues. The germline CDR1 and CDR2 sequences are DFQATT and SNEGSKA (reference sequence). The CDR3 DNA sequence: TGCAGTGCTAGAGTTTCGGGGCGTTTCACTGAAGCTTTCTTT. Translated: CSARVSGRFTEAFF.

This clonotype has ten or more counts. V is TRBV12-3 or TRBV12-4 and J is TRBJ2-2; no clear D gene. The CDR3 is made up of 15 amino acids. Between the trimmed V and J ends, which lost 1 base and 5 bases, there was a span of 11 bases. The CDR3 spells CASSLDLRPTGELFF. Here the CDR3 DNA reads TGTGCCAGCAGTTTAGATCTTCGCCCGACCGGGGAGCTGTTTTTT.

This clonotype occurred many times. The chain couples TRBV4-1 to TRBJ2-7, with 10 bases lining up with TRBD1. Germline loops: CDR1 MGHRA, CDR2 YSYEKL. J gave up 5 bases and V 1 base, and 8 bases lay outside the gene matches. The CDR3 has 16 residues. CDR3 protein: CASSQGARDRGHEQYF. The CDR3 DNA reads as TGCGCCAGCAGCCAAGGGGCCCGGGACAGGGGCCACGAGCAGTACTTC.

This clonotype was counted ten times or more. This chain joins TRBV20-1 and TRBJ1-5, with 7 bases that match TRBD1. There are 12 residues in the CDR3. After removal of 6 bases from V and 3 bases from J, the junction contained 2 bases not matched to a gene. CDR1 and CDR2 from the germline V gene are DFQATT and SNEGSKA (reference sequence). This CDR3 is CSARGANQPQHF. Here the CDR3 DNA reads TGCAGTGCCAGGGGGGCCAATCAGCCCCAGCATTTT.

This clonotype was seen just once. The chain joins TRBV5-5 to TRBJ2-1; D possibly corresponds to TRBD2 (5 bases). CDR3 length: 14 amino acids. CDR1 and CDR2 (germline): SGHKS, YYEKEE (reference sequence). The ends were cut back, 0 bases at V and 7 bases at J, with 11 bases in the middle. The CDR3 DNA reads TGTGCCAGCAGCTTGGTGCCGGACTCGAATGAGCAGTTCTTC. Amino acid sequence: CASSLVPDSNEQFF.

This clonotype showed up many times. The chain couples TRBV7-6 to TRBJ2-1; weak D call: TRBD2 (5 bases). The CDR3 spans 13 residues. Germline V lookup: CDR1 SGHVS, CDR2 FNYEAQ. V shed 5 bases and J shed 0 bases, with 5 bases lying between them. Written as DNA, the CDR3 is TGTGCCAGCAGCGGGAGCTCCTACAATGAGCAGTTCTTC. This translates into CASSGSSYNEQFF.